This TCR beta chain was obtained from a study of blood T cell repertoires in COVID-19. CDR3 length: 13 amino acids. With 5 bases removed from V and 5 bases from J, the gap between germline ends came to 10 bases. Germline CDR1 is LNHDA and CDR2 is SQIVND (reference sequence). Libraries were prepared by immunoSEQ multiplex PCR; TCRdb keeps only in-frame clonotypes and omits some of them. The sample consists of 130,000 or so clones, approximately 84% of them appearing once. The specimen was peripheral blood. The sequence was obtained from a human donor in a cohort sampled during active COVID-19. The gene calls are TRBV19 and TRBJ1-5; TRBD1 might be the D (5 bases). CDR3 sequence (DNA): TGTGCCAGTAGTGCGGACACCCATCAGCCCCAGCATTTT. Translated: CASSADTHQPQHF.